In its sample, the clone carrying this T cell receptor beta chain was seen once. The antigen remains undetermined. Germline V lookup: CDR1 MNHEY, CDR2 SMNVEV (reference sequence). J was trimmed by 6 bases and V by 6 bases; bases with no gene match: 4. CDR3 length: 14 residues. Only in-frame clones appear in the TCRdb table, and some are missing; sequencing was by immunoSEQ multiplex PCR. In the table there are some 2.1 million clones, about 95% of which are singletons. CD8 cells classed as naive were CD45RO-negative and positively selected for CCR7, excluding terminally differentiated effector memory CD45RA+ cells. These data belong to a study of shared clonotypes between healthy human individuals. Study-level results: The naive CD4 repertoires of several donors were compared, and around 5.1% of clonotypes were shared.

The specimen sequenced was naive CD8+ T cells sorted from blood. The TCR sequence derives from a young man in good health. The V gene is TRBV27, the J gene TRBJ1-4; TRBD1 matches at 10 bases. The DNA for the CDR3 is TGTGCCAGCAGCTGGGACAGGGGACATGAAAAACTGTTTTTT. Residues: CASSWDRGHEKLFF.